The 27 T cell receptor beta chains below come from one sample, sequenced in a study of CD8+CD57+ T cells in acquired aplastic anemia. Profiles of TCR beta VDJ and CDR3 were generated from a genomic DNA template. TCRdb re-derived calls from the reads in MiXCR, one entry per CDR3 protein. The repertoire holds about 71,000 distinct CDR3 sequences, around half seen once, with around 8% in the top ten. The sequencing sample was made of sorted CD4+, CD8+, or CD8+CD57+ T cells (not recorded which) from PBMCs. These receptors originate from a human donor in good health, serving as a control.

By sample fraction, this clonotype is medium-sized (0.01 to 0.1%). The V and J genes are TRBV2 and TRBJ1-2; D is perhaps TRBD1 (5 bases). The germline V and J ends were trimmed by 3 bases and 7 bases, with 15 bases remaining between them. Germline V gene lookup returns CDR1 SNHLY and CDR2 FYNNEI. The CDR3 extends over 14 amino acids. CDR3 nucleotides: TGTGCCAGCAGTGAGTGGCAGGGAGGGTTTGGCTACACCTTC. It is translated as CASSEWQGGFGYTF. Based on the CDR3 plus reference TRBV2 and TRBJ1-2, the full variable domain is EPEVTQTPSHQVTQMGQEVILRCVPISNHLYFYWYRQILGQKVEFLVSFYNNEISEKSEIFDDQFSVERPDGSNFTLKIRSTKLEDSAMYFCASSEWQGGFGYTFGSGTRLTVV.

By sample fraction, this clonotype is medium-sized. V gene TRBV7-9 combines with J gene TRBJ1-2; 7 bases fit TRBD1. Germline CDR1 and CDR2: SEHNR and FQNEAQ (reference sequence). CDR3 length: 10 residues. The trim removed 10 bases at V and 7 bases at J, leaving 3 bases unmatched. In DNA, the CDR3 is TGTGCCACCAGGGGGTTTGGCTACACCTTC. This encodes CATRGFGYTF.

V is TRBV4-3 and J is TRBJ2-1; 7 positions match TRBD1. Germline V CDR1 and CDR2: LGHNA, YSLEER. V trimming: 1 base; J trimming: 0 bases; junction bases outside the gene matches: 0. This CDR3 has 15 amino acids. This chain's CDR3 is CASSQGQGSYNEQFF. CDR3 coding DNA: TGCGCCAGCAGCCAAGGACAGGGCTCCTACAATGAGCAGTTCTTC.

The CDR3 is CASSQDWTGGYEQYF. The CDR3 DNA reads as TGCGCCAGCAGCCAAGATTGGACAGGGGGCTACGAGCAGTACTTC. The gene calls are TRBV4-3 and TRBJ2-7, with 10 bases fitting TRBD1. V dropped 0 bases and J dropped 3; count of bases not matched to a gene: 2. The CDR3 length is 15 residues. Germline CDR1 is LGHNA and CDR2 is YSLEER.

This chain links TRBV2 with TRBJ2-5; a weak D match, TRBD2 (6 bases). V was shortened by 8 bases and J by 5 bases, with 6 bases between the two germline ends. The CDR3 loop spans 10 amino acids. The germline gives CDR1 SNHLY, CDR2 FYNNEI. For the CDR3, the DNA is TGTGCCAGCGGGGGGGAGACCCAGTACTTC. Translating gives CASGGETQYF.

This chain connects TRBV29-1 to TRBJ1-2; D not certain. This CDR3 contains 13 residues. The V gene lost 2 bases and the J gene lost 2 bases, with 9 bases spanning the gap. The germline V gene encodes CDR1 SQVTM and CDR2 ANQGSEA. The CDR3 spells CSVESTENYGYTF. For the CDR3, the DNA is TGCAGCGTTGAATCGACGGAAAACTATGGCTACACCTTC.

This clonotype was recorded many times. The CDR3, as DNA: TGTGCCAGCAAGACAGTCTGGCATGGAACCGGGGAGCTGTTTTTT. Translation gives CASKTVWHGTGELFF. The genes are TRBV6-5 and TRBJ2-2, with a possible D match to TRBD1 (5 bases). This CDR3 has 15 residues. Germline V gene data show CDR1 as MNHEY and CDR2 as SVGAGI. Trimming removed 7 bases from V and 5 bases from J, with 17 bases in between.

CDR3: CASSWGTGGSEQFF. CDR3 in DNA: TGTGCCAGCTCGTGGGGGACAGGGGGCTCTGAGCAGTTCTTC. The chain employs TRBV25-1 and TRBJ2-1; 12 bases are shared with TRBD1. The V gene end was trimmed by 8 bases and the J gene end by 9 bases; junction bases not matched to a gene: 8. The CDR3 loop spans 14 amino acids. The germline V gene has CDR1 MGHDK and CDR2 SYGVNS.

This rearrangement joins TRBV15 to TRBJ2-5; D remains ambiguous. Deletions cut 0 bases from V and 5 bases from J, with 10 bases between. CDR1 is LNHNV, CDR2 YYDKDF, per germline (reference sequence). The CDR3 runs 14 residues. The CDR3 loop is CATSREGIWETQYF. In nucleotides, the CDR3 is TGTGCCACCAGCAGAGAAGGCATTTGGGAGACCCAGTACTTC.

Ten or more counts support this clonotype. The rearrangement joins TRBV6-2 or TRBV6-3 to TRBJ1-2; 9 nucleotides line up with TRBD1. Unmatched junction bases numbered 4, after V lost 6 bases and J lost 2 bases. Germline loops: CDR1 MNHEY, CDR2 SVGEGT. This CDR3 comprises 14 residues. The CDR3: CASSWGQGNYGYTF. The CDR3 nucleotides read TGTGCCAGCAGCTGGGGACAGGGAAACTATGGCTACACCTTC.

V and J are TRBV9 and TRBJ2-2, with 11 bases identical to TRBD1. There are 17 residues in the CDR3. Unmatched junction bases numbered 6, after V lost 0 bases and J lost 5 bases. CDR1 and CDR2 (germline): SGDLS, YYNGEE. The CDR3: CASSVAGQGARTGELFF. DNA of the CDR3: TGTGCCAGCAGCGTAGCTGGACAGGGGGCGAGGACCGGGGAGCTGTTTTTT.

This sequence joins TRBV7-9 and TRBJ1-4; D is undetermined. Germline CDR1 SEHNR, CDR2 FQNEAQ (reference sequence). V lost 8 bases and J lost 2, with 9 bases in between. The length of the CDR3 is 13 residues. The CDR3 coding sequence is TGTGCCAGCGCAGGACCGACTAATGAAAAACTGTTTTTT. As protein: CASAGPTNEKLFF.

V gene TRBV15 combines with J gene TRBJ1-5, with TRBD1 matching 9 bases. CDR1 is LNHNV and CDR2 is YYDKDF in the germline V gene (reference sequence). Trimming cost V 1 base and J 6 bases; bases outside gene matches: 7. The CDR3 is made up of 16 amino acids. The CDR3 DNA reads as TGTGCCACCAGCAGAGCGGGACAGGGAGTAAGTCAGCCCCAGCATTTT. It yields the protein CATSRAGQGVSQPQHF.

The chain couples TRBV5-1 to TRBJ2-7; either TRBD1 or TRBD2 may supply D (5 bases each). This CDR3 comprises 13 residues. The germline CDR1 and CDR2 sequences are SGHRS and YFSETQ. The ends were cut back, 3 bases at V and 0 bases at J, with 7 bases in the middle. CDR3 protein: CASSWDGSYEQYF. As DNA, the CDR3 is TGCGCCAGCAGCTGGGACGGCTCCTACGAGCAGTACTTC. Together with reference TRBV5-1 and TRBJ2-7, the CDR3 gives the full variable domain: KAGVTQTPRYLIKTRGQQVTLSCSPISGHRSVSWYQQTPGQGLQFLFEYFSETQRNKGNFPGRFSGRQFSNSRSEMNVSTLELGDSALYLCASSWDGSYEQYFGPGTRLTVT.

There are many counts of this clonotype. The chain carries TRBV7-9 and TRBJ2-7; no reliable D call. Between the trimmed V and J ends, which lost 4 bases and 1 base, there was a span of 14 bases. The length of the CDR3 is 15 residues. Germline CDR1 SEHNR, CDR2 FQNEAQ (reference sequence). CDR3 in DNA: TGTGCCAGCAGCTACTCCGGGTCACCTTCCTACGAGCAGTACTTC. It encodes CASSYSGSPSYEQYF.

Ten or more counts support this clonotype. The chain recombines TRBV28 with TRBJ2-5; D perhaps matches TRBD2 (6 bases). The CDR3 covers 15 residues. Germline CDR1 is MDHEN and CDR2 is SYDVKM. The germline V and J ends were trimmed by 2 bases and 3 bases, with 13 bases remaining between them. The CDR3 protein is CASSLSPREEETQYF. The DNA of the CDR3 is TGTGCCAGCAGTTTAAGCCCCAGGGAGGAAGAGACCCAGTACTTC.

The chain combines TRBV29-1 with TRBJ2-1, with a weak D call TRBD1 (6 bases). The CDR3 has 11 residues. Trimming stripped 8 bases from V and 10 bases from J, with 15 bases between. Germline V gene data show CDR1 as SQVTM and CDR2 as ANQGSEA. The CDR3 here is CSQNRVGEQFF. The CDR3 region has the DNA TGCAGCCAGAACAGGGTGGGGGAGCAGTTCTTC.

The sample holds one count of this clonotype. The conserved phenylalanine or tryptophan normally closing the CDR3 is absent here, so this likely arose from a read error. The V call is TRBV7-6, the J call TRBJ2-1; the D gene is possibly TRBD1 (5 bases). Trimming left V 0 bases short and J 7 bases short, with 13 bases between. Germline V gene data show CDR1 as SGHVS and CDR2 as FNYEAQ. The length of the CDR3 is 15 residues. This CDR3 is CASSLADSYGNEQFI. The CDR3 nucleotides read TGTGCCAGCAGCTTAGCCGACAGCTATGGGAATGAGCAGTTCATC.

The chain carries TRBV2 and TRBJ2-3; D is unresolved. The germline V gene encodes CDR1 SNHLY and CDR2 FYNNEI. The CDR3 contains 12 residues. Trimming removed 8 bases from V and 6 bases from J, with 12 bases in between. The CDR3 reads CASAPNGDTQYF. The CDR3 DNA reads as TGTGCCAGCGCCCCCAATGGCGATACGCAGTATTTT. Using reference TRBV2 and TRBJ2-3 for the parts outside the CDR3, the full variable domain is EPEVTQTPSHQVTQMGQEVILRCVPISNHLYFYWYRQILGQKVEFLVSFYNNEISEKSEIFDDQFSVERPDGSNFTLKIRSTKLEDSAMYFCASAPNGDTQYFGPGTRLTVL.

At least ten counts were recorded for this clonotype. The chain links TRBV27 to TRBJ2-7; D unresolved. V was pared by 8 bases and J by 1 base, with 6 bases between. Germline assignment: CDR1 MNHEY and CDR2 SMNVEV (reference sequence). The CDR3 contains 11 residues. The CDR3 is CASGVSYEQYF. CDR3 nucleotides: TGTGCCAGCGGGGTGTCCTACGAGCAGTACTTC.

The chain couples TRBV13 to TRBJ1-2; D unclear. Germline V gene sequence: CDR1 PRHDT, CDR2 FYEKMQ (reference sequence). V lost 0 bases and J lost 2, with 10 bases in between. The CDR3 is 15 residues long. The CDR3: CASSLGQRRNYGYTF. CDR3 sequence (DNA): TGTGCCAGCAGCTTAGGACAGCGCCGAAACTATGGCTACACCTTC.

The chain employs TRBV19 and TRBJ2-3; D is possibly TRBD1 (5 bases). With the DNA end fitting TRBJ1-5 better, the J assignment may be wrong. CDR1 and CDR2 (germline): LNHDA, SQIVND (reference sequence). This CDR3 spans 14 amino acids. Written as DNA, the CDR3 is TGTGCCAGTAGTATTTGGGCAGGGTCAGATACGCAGCATTTT. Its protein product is CASSIWAGSDTQHF.

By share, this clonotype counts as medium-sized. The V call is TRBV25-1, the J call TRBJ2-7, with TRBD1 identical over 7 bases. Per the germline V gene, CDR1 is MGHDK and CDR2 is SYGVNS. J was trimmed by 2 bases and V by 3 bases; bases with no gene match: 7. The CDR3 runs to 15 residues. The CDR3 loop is CASSDPAGGTYEQYF. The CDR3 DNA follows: TGTGCCAGCAGTGACCCGGCAGGGGGAACCTACGAGCAGTACTTC.

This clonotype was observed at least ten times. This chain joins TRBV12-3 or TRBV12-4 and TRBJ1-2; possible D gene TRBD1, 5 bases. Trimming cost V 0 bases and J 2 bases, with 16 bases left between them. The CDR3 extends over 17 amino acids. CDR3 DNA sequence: TGTGCCAGCAGTTTAGCGCTGCGGCCAGGACAAAACTATGGCTACACCTTC. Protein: CASSLALRPGQNYGYTF.

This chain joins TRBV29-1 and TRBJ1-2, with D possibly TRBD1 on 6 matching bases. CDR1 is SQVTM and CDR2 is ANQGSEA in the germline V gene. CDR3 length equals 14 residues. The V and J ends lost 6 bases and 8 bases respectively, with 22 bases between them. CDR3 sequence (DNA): TGCAGCGTCGTCGATACAGGGATGGTAGGAGGCTACACCTTC. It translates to CSVVDTGMVGGYTF.

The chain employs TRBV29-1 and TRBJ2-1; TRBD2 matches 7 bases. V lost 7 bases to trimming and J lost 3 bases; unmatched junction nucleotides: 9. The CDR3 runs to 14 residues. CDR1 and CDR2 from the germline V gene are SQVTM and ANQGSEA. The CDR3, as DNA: TGCAGCGCCGAAACTAGCGACGACTACAATGAGCAGTTCTTC. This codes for CSAETSDDYNEQFF.

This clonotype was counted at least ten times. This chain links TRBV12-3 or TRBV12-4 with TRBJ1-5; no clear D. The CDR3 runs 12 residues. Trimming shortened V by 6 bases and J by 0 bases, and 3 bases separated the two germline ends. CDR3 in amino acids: CASRDSNQPQHF. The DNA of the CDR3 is TGTGCCAGCAGGGATAGCAATCAGCCCCAGCATTTT.